This T cell receptor (beta chain) stems from a study of CD8+ T cells in alopecia areata. RNA extraction was followed by reverse transcription into cDNA, which acted as the sequencing template. Repertoires were generated with immunoSEQ multiplex PCR, while TCRdb's copy carries only in-frame clones and drops some. The repertoire holds under 150,000 clones, approximately 60% seen once, with around 6% in the top ten. Germline V gene sequence: CDR1 GTSNPN, CDR2 SVGIG (reference sequence). The V segment lost 4 bases and the J segment 0 bases; nucleotides outside the gene matches: 5. CDR3 length: 15 residues. Treatment here: oral pan-JAK inhibitor, 5-10 mg twice daily.

The chain joins TRBV30 to TRBJ2-1, with 8 bases matching TRBD2. The receptor's source is a human donor with alopecia areata. The sample was CD4+ T cells sorted from blood, taken at week 4, from a patient treated with tofacitinib. For the CDR3, the DNA is TGTGCCTGGAACCGCGGGAGGCCCTCCTACAATGAGCAGTTCTTC. Amino acid sequence: CAWNRGRPSYNEQFF.